These T cell receptor beta chains were read from a single sample in a study of cytomegalovirus exposure and HLA in healthy donors. Produced via immunoSEQ multiplex PCR; TCRdb's table is partial and in-frame only. The profile covers 150,000 to 200,000 clones, with about 10% appearing a single time and 1% to 1.5% taken by the ten largest. The sample comprised PBMCs. The source of these receptors is a woman aged 30 to 39 in good health and CMV-seropositive. The CDR3 runs from the conserved cysteine through the conserved F or W. The D gene is left open where the match is weak.

cdr3_aa d_call j_call v_call
CASSTIIRGEQYF NA TRBJ2-7 TRBV5-4
CASSYMSGGGYTF NA TRBJ1-2 TRBV6-6
CASSPPGGLDTKSNQPQHF NA TRBJ1-5 TRBV9
CASSSLGGGNQPQHF NA TRBJ1-5 TRBV7-2
CARSSFIGVPNTEAFF NA TRBJ1-1 TRBV7-5
CASGFSVWELFF NA TRBJ2-2 TRBV12-5
CASRVEQGYGYTF NA TRBJ1-2 TRBV12-2
CASSPAVVESYEQYF NA TRBJ2-7 TRBV5-1
CASPNRREGGTGELFF TRBD2 TRBJ2-2 TRBV30
CSVEGPSDAYNEQFF NA TRBJ2-1 TRBV29-1
CASSYLPGASYGYTF NA TRBJ1-2 TRBV6-7
CASSYGLAGDTQYF TRBD2 TRBJ2-3 TRBV6-6
CASSIMTGRLNYGYTF TRBD1 TRBJ1-2 TRBV19
CASSSLAGDSTYEQYF TRBD2 TRBJ2-7 TRBV19
CRDRGTYEQYF TRBD1 TRBJ2-7 TRBV29-1
CASSTWDRGYEQYF TRBD1 TRBJ2-7 TRBV27
CASSLSGTSGATDTQYF TRBD2 TRBJ2-3 TRBV7-8
CSLGGPPRGTQETQYF NA TRBJ2-5 TRBV29-1
CASSHTTSGTYEQYF TRBD2 TRBJ2-7 TRBV4-2
CASSFHGEETQYF NA TRBJ2-5 TRBV5-1
CASSLGGLSYNEQFF NA TRBJ2-1 TRBV7-2
CASSVQGYNEQFF NA TRBJ2-1 TRBV10-2
CASSLLGGFPMNTEAFF NA TRBJ1-1 TRBV27
CASIPSAGFNYGYTF NA TRBJ1-2 TRBV19
CASSMGQGSYNEQFF TRBD1 TRBJ2-1 TRBV5-1
CSVDASGGSYEQYF TRBD2 TRBJ2-7 TRBV29-1
CASSIRGNEQYF NA TRBJ2-7 TRBV6-5
CASSRYGLSTTGELFF NA TRBJ2-2 TRBV5-1
CAWSGGGLVHNEQFF TRBD2 TRBJ2-1 TRBV30
CASSADRAYRNYGYTF TRBD1 TRBJ1-2 TRBV2
CASSENRDFNQPQHF NA TRBJ1-5 TRBV7-2
CAWSVWAHRGVAGNTIYF TRBD1 TRBJ1-3 TRBV30
CASSLYTDTQYF NA TRBJ2-3 TRBV5-1
CASSRDRTGNTIYF NA TRBJ1-3 TRBV5-6
CASRGQGKNYGYTF TRBD1 TRBJ1-2 TRBV6-4
CASKPGLSIYNEQFF TRBD2 TRBJ2-1 TRBV4-2
CASSFFSGRGSDTQYF TRBD2 TRBJ2-3 TRBV5-1
CASSPLGGAGVTGEQFF TRBD2 TRBJ2-1 TRBV9
CASSPRTSGKETQYF TRBD2 TRBJ2-5 TRBV14
CASSEGTGAVVEAFF TRBD1 TRBJ1-1 TRBV2
CASSGNRGVNTEAFF TRBD1 TRBJ1-1 TRBV5-4
CAISEGGSNQPQHF NA TRBJ1-5 TRBV10-3
CASSYGTSGVTDTQYF TRBD2 TRBJ2-3 TRBV6-6
CATSRGASGTYEQYF TRBD2 TRBJ2-7 TRBV15
CASSLTAGAYQETQYF TRBD2 TRBJ2-5 TRBV7-3
CASTETRGLGELFF TRBD1 TRBJ2-2 TRBV6-6
CASSLPRSGANVLTF NA TRBJ2-6 TRBV5-1
CASSLLEGGSGNTIYF NA TRBJ1-3 TRBV5-6
CASSQPDRVAEAFF TRBD1 TRBJ1-1 TRBV4-1
CASSVHQGGSNYGYTF NA TRBJ1-2 TRBV27
CASSPQGGTEAFF TRBD1 TRBJ1-1 TRBV7-9
CASTGTGGHQPQHF TRBD1 TRBJ1-5 TRBV19
CASSVGGLADQPQHF NA TRBJ1-5 TRBV9
CASSGRDRGVNEQFF TRBD1 TRBJ2-1 TRBV11-3